The text below deals with one T cell receptor beta chain. Produced via immunoSEQ multiplex PCR; TCRdb's table is partial and in-frame only. The table records some 180,000 clones, approximately 86% of them present only once. Enrollees, about 18 to 90 years old, lived in 24 US areas. Which cohort a participant joined came from the clinical history participants gave. These data belong to a study of blood T cell repertoires in COVID-19. Study as a whole: Two negative PCRs, clearance, or symptom resolution had been documented for recovered Cohort 3 donors.

Trimming took 4 bases from V and 3 from J, leaving 10 bases between them. Germline V gene data show CDR1 as SGHDT and CDR2 as YYEEEE. This CDR3 is built from 13 residues. Sequenced material: PBMCs or T cells enriched from blood (not recorded which). The chain joins TRBV5-6 to TRBJ1-1, with D perhaps matching TRBD1 (5 bases). The source is a woman in her forties in a cohort exposed to, infected with or recovered from COVID-19 (not recorded which). The CDR3 DNA is TGTGCCAGCAGCCGCAGGGCGTACACTGAAGCTTTCTTT. Amino acid sequence: CASSRRAYTEAFF.